Following are 24 T cell receptor beta chains from one sample sequenced in a study of shared clonotypes between healthy human individuals. The data were produced by immunoSEQ multiplex PCR, yet TCRdb's version contains in-frame clones alone and is incomplete. Counted here are around 2.1 million clones, more than 90% occurring once; the ten biggest clones make up more than 0.1%. Input material: naive CD4+ T cells sorted from blood. Sample subset: CD45RA+ positively selected. These receptors all come from a man aged 18 to 30 in good health.

The chain employs TRBV9 and TRBJ2-7; D uncertain. Germline loops: CDR1 SGDLS, CDR2 YYNGEE. The CDR3 has 13 amino acids. The V gene lost 0 bases and the J gene lost 1 base, with 5 bases spanning the gap. The CDR3 DNA reads TGTGCCAGCAGCGTAGACAAGTCCTACGAGCAGTACTTC. Amino acid sequence: CASSVDKSYEQYF.

This chain uses TRBV11-2 with TRBJ1-2; D perhaps matches TRBD1 (5 bases). Germline V gene lookup returns CDR1 SGHAT and CDR2 FQNNGV. V lost 0 bases, J lost 2 bases, and 10 bases lay in between. The CDR3 spans 15 residues. CDR3 DNA: TGTGCCAGCAGCTTAGACGGGACTCCGAACTATGGCTACACCTTC. This codes for CASSLDGTPNYGYTF.

The V call is TRBV4-3, the J call TRBJ1-1, with TRBD1 matching over 10 bases. Germline V gene sequence: CDR1 LGHNA, CDR2 YSLEER. CDR3 size: 16 residues. V lost 1 base, J lost 1 base, and 3 bases stayed unmatched. CDR3 amino acids: CASSQVGTGANTEAFF. In nucleotides, the CDR3 is TGCGCCAGCAGCCAAGTAGGGACAGGGGCGAACACTGAAGCTTTCTTT.

The gene calls are TRBV7-2 and TRBJ2-3, with 8 bases fitting TRBD1. Germline V gene lookup returns CDR1 SGHTA and CDR2 FQGNSA. Unmatched junction bases numbered 5, after V lost 2 bases and J lost 4 bases. CDR3 length: 15 amino acids. CDR3 coding DNA: TGTGCCAGCAGCTTACAGGGGGCGGTGGCAGATACGCAGTATTTT. Amino acids: CASSLQGAVADTQYF.

The chain carries TRBV5-6 and TRBJ2-7; 10 bases line up with TRBD1. The CDR3 covers 14 residues. Per the germline V gene, CDR1 is SGHDT and CDR2 is YYEEEE. V was pared by 4 bases and J by 6 bases, with 7 bases of the junction left unmatched. The CDR3 protein is CASSMRQGASEQYF. CDR3 sequence (DNA): TGTGCCAGCAGCATGCGACAGGGGGCGAGCGAGCAGTACTTC. Full variable domain (remainder filled in from reference TRBV5-6 and TRBJ2-7): DAGVTQSPTHLIKTRGQQVTLRCSPKSGHDTVSWYQQALGQGPQFIFQYYEEEERQRGNFPDRFSGHQFPNYSSELNVNALLLGDSALYLCASSMRQGASEQYFGPGTRLTVT.

J is TRBJ2-7 and V is TRBV18; unclear D gene. In germline, CDR1 is KGHSH, CDR2 LQKENI. The V end was cut by 3 bases, the J end by 2 bases, with 5 bases between. The CDR3 spans 12 residues. This CDR3 reads CASSPEPYEQYF. The CDR3 DNA reads as TGTGCCAGCTCACCGGAGCCCTACGAGCAGTACTTC.

CDR3 sequence: CASSLVLRGTGTSYEQYF. DNA of the CDR3: TGCGCCAGCAGCTTAGTCCTGCGGGGGACAGGGACTTCCTACGAGCAGTACTTC. The chain links TRBV5-1 to TRBJ2-7, with TRBD1 matching 9 bases. CDR3 size: 18 residues. Unmatched junction bases numbered 13, after V lost 2 bases and J lost 1 base. The germline CDR1 and CDR2 sequences are SGHRS and YFSETQ.

The chain recombines TRBV11-2 with TRBJ2-2; D might be TRBD2 (5 bases). The length of the CDR3 is 14 residues. The V gene lost 6 bases and the J gene lost 6 bases, with 14 bases spanning the gap. The germline gives CDR1 SGHAT, CDR2 FQNNGV. This CDR3 is CASRPRDKAGELFF. DNA of the CDR3: TGTGCCAGCAGGCCGAGGGATAAGGCCGGGGAGCTGTTTTTT. Drawing the rest from reference TRBV11-2 and TRBJ2-2, the complete variable domain is EAGVAQSPRYKIIEKRQSVAFWCNPISGHATLYWYQQILGQGPKLLIQFQNNGVVDDSQLPKDRFSAERLKGVDSTLKIQPAKLEDSAVYLCASRPRDKAGELFFGEGSRLTVL.

V gene TRBV6-5 combines with J gene TRBJ1-1; no reliable D call. V lost 8 bases and J 2 bases, leaving 15 bases between the germline ends. The CDR3 is made up of 14 amino acids. In germline, CDR1 is MNHEY, CDR2 SVGAGI. The CDR3 here is CASSLRGANTEAFF. CDR3 DNA sequence: TGTGCCAGCTCCCTACGGGGTGCTAACACTGAAGCTTTCTTT.

V usage is TRBV5-4 and J usage is TRBJ2-5; D is unresolved. In germline, CDR1 is SGHNT, CDR2 YYREEE (reference sequence). V was cut by 6 bases and J by 5 bases, with 17 bases left in between. The CDR3 covers 14 residues. As DNA, the CDR3 is TGTGCCAGCACCCGGGCCCCCTTGGGGGAGACCCAGTACTTC. Translation: CASTRAPLGETQYF.

V and J are TRBV7-9 and TRBJ1-2, with 9 bases matching TRBD1. The germline CDR1 and CDR2 sequences are SEHNR and FQNEAQ (reference sequence). After removal of 2 bases from V and 2 bases from J, the junction contained 9 bases not matched to a gene. There are 17 residues in the CDR3. This CDR3 reads CASSLTQGAQRNYGYTF. CDR3 nucleotide sequence: TGTGCCAGCAGCTTAACACAGGGGGCCCAACGAAACTATGGCTACACCTTC.

Turning to this clone: Distinct nucleotide sequences in the sample also encode this CDR3. J is TRBJ2-3 and V is TRBV5-4; 9 nucleotides agree with TRBD2. V was pared by 4 bases and J by 1 base, with 1 base of the junction left unmatched. The CDR3 contains 14 residues. From germline, CDR1 is SGHNT and CDR2 YYREEE (reference sequence). The CDR3 DNA reads TGTGCCAGCAGCCGGACTAGCGGCACAGATACGCAGTATTTT. Translated, it gives CASSRTSGTDTQYF.

This clone was detected once. The chain uses TRBV6-1 and TRBJ2-7; possibly TRBD1 for D (5 bases). The V end was cut by 6 bases, the J end by 0 bases, with 6 bases between. The CDR3 contains 12 residues. Looked up from germline, CDR1 is MNHNS and CDR2 is SASEGT. The CDR3 is CASRQDSYEQYF. Written as DNA, the CDR3 is TGTGCCAGCAGACAGGACTCCTACGAGCAGTACTTC.

This clone was found once. V usage is TRBV29-1 and J usage is TRBJ2-7; D call uncertain. V dropped 7 bases and J dropped 0 bases, with 10 bases sitting between them. The CDR3 spans 12 residues. From germline, CDR1 is SQVTM and CDR2 ANQGSEA. The DNA of the CDR3 is TGCAGCGCTCGCTCAGACTCCTACGAGCAGTACTTC. Translating gives CSARSDSYEQYF.

The genes are TRBV19 and TRBJ2-7, with D hard to call. The CDR3 consists of 13 residues. The ends were cut back, 6 bases at V and 0 bases at J, with 9 bases in the middle. Looked up from germline, CDR1 is LNHDA and CDR2 is SQIVND (reference sequence). Here the CDR3 DNA reads TGTGCCAGTAGACTGAGGATCTCCTACGAGCAGTACTTC. Protein sequence: CASRLRISYEQYF.

The rearrangement links TRBV5-1 to TRBJ2-5, with D perhaps TRBD1 (5 bases). Trimming pared 0 bases from V and 6 bases from J, leaving 6 bases between. The CDR3 loop spans 12 amino acids. Germline lookup yields CDR1 SGHRS and CDR2 YFSETQ. CDR3: CASSLDRKTQYF. CDR3 sequence (DNA): TGCGCCAGCAGCTTGGACAGGAAGACCCAGTACTTC.

This chain links TRBV27 with TRBJ2-7; 9 nucleotides line up with TRBD1. Germline V gene lookup returns CDR1 MNHEY and CDR2 SMNVEV (reference sequence). The V and J ends lost 2 bases and 4 bases, in that order; junction bases with no gene match: 6. The CDR3 runs to 15 residues. CDR3 in DNA: TGTGCCAGCAGTTTAGCGGGACAGGGCTTTTACGAGCAGTACTTC. Its translation is CASSLAGQGFYEQYF.

This rearrangement joins TRBV6-1 to TRBJ2-2, with 8 bases identical to TRBD1. The length of the CDR3 is 13 residues. With 4 bases clipped from V and 7 bases from J, the junction kept 2 bases outside the gene matches. Germline V gives CDR1 MNHNS, CDR2 SASEGT. The CDR3 loop reads CASSGQGFGELFF. CDR3 coding DNA: TGTGCCAGCAGTGGACAGGGGTTCGGGGAGCTGTTTTTT.

The J gene is TRBJ2-7, the V gene TRBV7-6; D is unclear. Germline CDR1 reads SGHVS; CDR2 reads FNYEAQ. The V gene lost 4 bases and the J gene lost 4 bases, with 14 bases spanning the gap. The CDR3 runs 14 residues. CDR3 DNA: TGTGCCAGCAGCTCACCGTTGGAGTCGTACGAGCAGTACTTC. Residues: CASSSPLESYEQYF. Looking up the rest from reference TRBV7-6 and TRBJ2-7 gives the full variable domain: GAGVSQSPRYKVTKRGQDVALRCDPISGHVSLYWYRQALGQGPEFLTYFNYEAQQDKSGLPNDRFSAERPEGSISTLTIQRTEQRDSAMYRCASSSPLESYEQYFGPGTRLTVT.

V gene TRBV2 combines with J gene TRBJ2-1; D may correspond to TRBD1 or TRBD2 (5 bases each). Per germline, CDR1 SNHLY and CDR2 FYNNEI. This CDR3 contains 15 residues. Trimming removed 7 bases from V and 5 bases from J, with 18 bases in between. The CDR3 DNA follows: TGTGCCAGCAAACCGGGACGGACTCTAGACAATGAGCAGTTCTTC. Translation gives CASKPGRTLDNEQFF.

The J gene is TRBJ2-5, the V gene TRBV7-6, with a weak D call TRBD2 (5 bases). This CDR3 comprises 15 residues. Trimming removed 3 bases at V and 1 base at J, with 12 bases between. Germline loops: CDR1 SGHVS, CDR2 FNYEAQ. The CDR3 here is CASSFQAGVQETQYF. The CDR3 nucleotides are TGTGCCAGCAGCTTTCAGGCCGGGGTCCAAGAGACCCAGTACTTC.

This rearrangement joins TRBV11-2 to TRBJ2-3, with 7 bases that match TRBD1. V dropped 3 bases and J dropped 3; count of bases not matched to a gene: 6. Germline V gene sequence: CDR1 SGHAT, CDR2 FQNNGV. This CDR3 is built from 15 residues. The chain's CDR3 is CASSFRQGWTDTQYF. The CDR3 nucleotides read TGTGCCAGCAGCTTTCGACAGGGATGGACAGATACGCAGTATTTT.

This CDR3 reads CAWSPQAPKQFF. The CDR3 coding sequence is TGTGCCTGGAGTCCCCAGGCCCCAAAGCAGTTCTTC. The chain uses TRBV30 and TRBJ2-1; unclear D gene. V gave up 2 bases and J gave up 11 bases, with 13 bases separating them. Germline loops: CDR1 GTSNPN, CDR2 SVGIG (reference sequence). The CDR3 covers 12 residues. The variable domain in full, with the rest retrieved from reference TRBV30 and TRBJ2-1, is SQTIHQWPATLVQPVGSPLSLECTVEGTSNPNLYWYRQAAGRGLQLLFYSVGIGQISSEVPQNLSASRPQDRQFILSSKKLLLSDSGFYLCAWSPQAPKQFFGPGTRLTVL.

To note about this clone: The same CDR3 also results from other DNA sequences found in this sample. V is TRBV7-9 and J is TRBJ2-5; 10 bases are shared with TRBD2. Germline assignment: CDR1 SEHNR and CDR2 FQNEAQ (reference sequence). The J segment lost 1 base and the V segment lost 5 bases, leaving 4 bases of the junction unmatched. CDR3 length: 15 residues. The CDR3 sequence is CASSRTSGVQETQYF. In nucleotides, the CDR3 is TGTGCCAGCAGCAGAACTAGCGGGGTCCAAGAGACCCAGTACTTC.